The 24 T cell receptor beta chains below all came from one sample that was sequenced in a study. Assay: immunoSEQ multiplex PCR; the TCRdb copy retains only in-frame clones and omits some. The data show some 70,000 clones, just over 90% seen once. Sequencing was carried out using PBMCs. Receptors originate from a man aged 35 to 55 with rheumatoid arthritis.

The J gene is TRBJ2-7, the V gene TRBV5-4; no firm D call. Per the germline V gene, CDR1 is SGHNT and CDR2 is YYREEE (reference sequence). This CDR3 is built from 14 residues. Trimming left V 2 bases short and J 6 bases short, with 15 bases between. The CDR3 spells CASSFGPTGSEQYF. CDR3 nucleotides: TGTGCCAGCAGCTTCGGACCGACGGGCTCCGAGCAGTACTTC.

A single count supports this clone. V and J are TRBV5-1 and TRBJ2-6; TRBD1 agrees at 10 bases. This CDR3 comprises 17 residues. With 3 bases clipped from V and 0 bases from J, the junction kept 3 bases outside the gene matches. Germline CDR1 SGHRS, CDR2 YFSETQ. The CDR3 protein is CASSSDRGTSGANVLTF. CDR3 sequence (DNA): TGCGCCAGCAGCTCGGACAGGGGGACCTCTGGGGCCAACGTCCTGACTTTC.

This chain connects TRBV27 to TRBJ2-1; TRBD1 or TRBD2 may be the D gene (5 bases each). The CDR3 totals 13 residues. The germline gives CDR1 MNHEY, CDR2 SMNVEV (reference sequence). V lost 6 bases to trimming and J lost 5 bases, with 11 bases between them. The CDR3 DNA is TGTGCCAGCAGACGGGACCCAAACAATGAGCAGTTCTTC. Translating it yields CASRRDPNNEQFF.

The chain is built from TRBV5-1 and TRBJ1-4; D gene ambiguous. The CDR3 is made up of 16 amino acids. Germline V lookup: CDR1 SGHRS, CDR2 YFSETQ. V was clipped by 0 bases and J by 4 bases, with 13 bases between them. CDR3 residues: CASSLVYNNLNEKLFF. CDR3 nucleotide sequence: TGCGCCAGCAGCTTGGTCTATAACAACCTTAATGAAAAACTGTTTTTT.

This chain connects TRBV5-4 to TRBJ2-3; 11 bases are shared with TRBD1. CDR1 and CDR2 from the germline V gene are SGHNT and YYREEE (reference sequence). V lost 2 bases, J lost 2 bases, and 7 bases stayed unmatched. The CDR3 is 17 residues long. The CDR3 DNA is TGTGCCAGCAGCTTAGGACAGGGGGCGCGAACCACAGATACGCAGTATTTT. Its protein is CASSLGQGARTTDTQYF. The entire variable domain, with the rest obtained from reference TRBV5-4 and TRBJ2-3, is as follows: ETGVTQSPTHLIKTRGQQVTLRCSSQSGHNTVSWYQQALGQGPQFIFQYYREEENGRGNFPPRFSGLQFPNYSSELNVNALELDDSALYLCASSLGQGARTTDTQYFGPGTRLTVL.

The genes are TRBV6-5 and TRBJ2-6, with D uncertain. V was trimmed by 4 bases and J by 0 bases, leaving 1 base between them. This CDR3 region has 13 residues. Germline V gene sequence: CDR1 MNHEY, CDR2 SVGAGI. The chain's CDR3 is CASSSSGANVLTF. The CDR3 DNA is TGTGCCAGCAGTTCCTCTGGGGCCAACGTCCTGACTTTC.

The chain carries TRBV7-9 and TRBJ2-7, with 10 bases matching TRBD1. The CDR3 totals 15 residues. Germline values: CDR1 SEHNR, CDR2 FQNEAQ (reference sequence). Unmatched junction bases numbered 9, after V lost 6 bases and J lost 4 bases. CDR3 sequence (DNA): TGTGCCAGCAGTCACATGGGACAGGGGATGTACGAGCAGTACTTC. It codes for CASSHMGQGMYEQYF.

The gene calls are TRBV4-1 and TRBJ1-2; no definite D call. With 4 bases removed from V and 7 bases from J, the gap between germline ends came to 13 bases. The CDR3 is 13 amino acids. Germline CDR1 is MGHRA and CDR2 is YSYEKL. In DNA, the CDR3 is TGCGCCAGCAGCCGGAACCCAGAAGGTGGCTACACCTTC. This translates into CASSRNPEGGYTF.

This clone turned up a few times. The CDR3 protein is CASSQGHQTGRNQPQHF. The CDR3 region has the DNA TGTGCCAGCAGCCAAGGGCACCAAACAGGGCGCAATCAGCCCCAGCATTTT. The chain employs TRBV3-1 (or the pseudogene TRBV3-2) and TRBJ1-5; possibly TRBD1 for D (6 bases). The length of the CDR3 is 17 residues. V was shortened by 1 base and J by 2 bases, with 15 bases between the two germline ends. The V gene's germline CDR1 is LGHDT and CDR2 YNNKEL (reference sequence).

The chain is built from TRBV2 and TRBJ2-5; D perhaps matches TRBD1 (6 bases). V dropped 3 bases and J dropped 3 bases, with 14 bases sitting between them. CDR3 size: 15 residues. Germline V CDR1 and CDR2: SNHLY, FYNNEI. The DNA of the CDR3 is TGTGCCAGCAGTGAGGACAGTAGCCCTGAAGAGACCCAGTACTTC. Translating it yields CASSEDSSPEETQYF.

This chain uses TRBV19 with TRBJ2-2, with TRBD2 identical over 10 bases. The CDR3 extends over 17 amino acids. CDR1 and CDR2 (germline): LNHDA, SQIVND (reference sequence). With V trimmed by 1 base and J by 1 base, 3 bases remained unmatched. The CDR3 loop is CASSIGWTSGNTGELFF. CDR3 sequence (DNA): TGTGCCAGTAGTATAGGGTGGACTAGCGGGAACACCGGGGAGCTGTTTTTT.

The rearrangement links TRBV5-1 to TRBJ1-2; the D is unclear. The CDR3 covers 15 residues. V was clipped by 0 bases and J by 7 bases, with 16 bases between them. Germline CDR1 reads SGHRS; CDR2 reads YFSETQ. CDR3 region: CASSLGRADSSGYTF. The DNA of the CDR3 is TGCGCCAGCAGCTTGGGACGGGCCGACTCGAGTGGCTACACCTTC.

CDR3 protein: CASSLDGTGTATDTQYF. The CDR3 coding sequence is TGTGCCAGCAGCTTAGACGGGACAGGGACGGCAACTGATACGCAGTATTTT. J is TRBJ2-3 and V is TRBV7-6; TRBD1 matches at 9 bases. Germline lookup yields CDR1 SGHVS and CDR2 FNYEAQ. V was clipped by 1 base and J by 6 bases; unmatched bases: 11. This CDR3 has 17 amino acids.

This clone was seen just once. This chain uses TRBV6-2 or TRBV6-3 with TRBJ2-2; tentative D call: TRBD1 (6 bases). V was clipped by 2 bases and J by 3 bases, with 10 bases between them. Germline V gene lookup returns CDR1 MNHEY and CDR2 SVGEGT. The CDR3 totals 15 residues. The CDR3 DNA follows: TGTGCCAGCAGTTACATCTCAGGGGACACCGGGGAGCTGTTTTTT. Translated, it gives CASSYISGDTGELFF.

CDR3 nucleotide sequence: TGTGCCAGCAGCCGACAGGGTCCCTACGAGCAGTACTTC. Translation: CASSRQGPYEQYF. The chain carries TRBV5-4 and TRBJ2-7, with 7 bases matching TRBD1. The CDR3 spans 13 residues. V was clipped by 4 bases and J by 2 bases; unmatched bases: 3. Germline V gene data show CDR1 as SGHNT and CDR2 as YYREEE (reference sequence).

The V and J genes are TRBV9 and TRBJ2-7; D is possibly TRBD2 (6 bases). The CDR3 totals 14 residues. Germline loops: CDR1 SGDLS, CDR2 YYNGEE. V was cut by 0 bases and J by 1 base, with 8 bases left in between. CDR3 protein: CASSVGDLSYEQYF. DNA for the CDR3: TGTGCCAGCAGCGTAGGGGACTTATCCTACGAGCAGTACTTC.

The chain joins TRBV9 to TRBJ2-7; 8 positions match TRBD1. The ends lost 0 bases at V and 5 bases at J; junction bases unmatched: 7. CDR3 size: 15 residues. Germline lookup yields CDR1 SGDLS and CDR2 YYNGEE. The CDR3 spells CASSVDGQGVDEQYF. In DNA, the CDR3 is TGTGCCAGCAGCGTAGATGGACAGGGAGTGGACGAGCAGTACTTC.

V usage is TRBV6-1 and J usage is TRBJ2-1; TRBD2 aligns across 12 bases. V shed 2 bases, J shed 9 bases, and the junction held 8 bases outside the gene matches. The germline gives CDR1 MNHNS, CDR2 SASEGT. CDR3 size: 16 residues. CDR3 amino acids: CASSERGLAGRGEQFF. DNA for the CDR3: TGTGCCAGCAGTGAAAGAGGACTAGCGGGGAGGGGTGAGCAGTTCTTC.

The rearrangement uses TRBV24-1 and TRBJ2-5; D is unclear. V lost 1 base and J lost 4, with 3 bases in between. This CDR3 contains 12 residues. Germline CDR1 is KGHDR and CDR2 is SFDVKD. Here the CDR3 reads CATSDFGETQYF. The CDR3 DNA sequence: TGTGCCACCAGTGATTTTGGAGAGACCCAGTACTTC.

This clone was detected only once. The CDR3, as DNA: TGTGCCAGCAGTTCTCCCTCGGGGACAGGGTCCTATGGCTACACCTTC. It codes for CASSSPSGTGSYGYTF. The gene calls are TRBV6-5 and TRBJ1-2; TRBD1 agrees at 9 bases. Germline V lookup: CDR1 MNHEY, CDR2 SVGAGI. Germline trimming cut 4 bases from V and 4 bases from J; bases unmatched to any gene: 10. CDR3 length equals 16 residues.

V and J are TRBV7-9 and TRBJ2-1, with D hard to call. Trimming removed 2 bases from V and 7 bases from J, with 9 bases in between. Germline CDR1 reads SEHNR; CDR2 reads FQNEAQ (reference sequence). The CDR3 runs 13 residues. The CDR3 is CASSLKGRNEQFF. CDR3 coding DNA: TGTGCCAGCAGCTTAAAAGGCAGGAATGAGCAGTTCTTC.

This clone was detected once. This chain joins TRBV7-6 and TRBJ1-6; D may be TRBD1 (6 bases). Trimming took 5 bases from V and 0 from J, leaving 17 bases between them. Germline assignment: CDR1 SGHVS and CDR2 FNYEAQ. The CDR3 has 18 amino acids. As DNA, the CDR3 is TGTGCCAGCAGCGCCGCGGGGCAGGGGAGCTCCTATAATTCACCCCTCCACTTT. Protein product: CASSAAGQGSSYNSPLHF.

J is TRBJ2-2 and V is TRBV5-1; 8 bases map to TRBD1. CDR1 SGHRS and CDR2 YFSETQ come from the germline V gene. V was pared by 3 bases and J by 6 bases, with 10 bases of the junction left unmatched. This CDR3 contains 16 residues. The CDR3: CASSYGHGQGAGELFF. The CDR3 DNA sequence: TGCGCCAGCAGCTATGGACACGGACAGGGCGCCGGGGAGCTGTTTTTT.

V gene TRBV5-6 combines with J gene TRBJ2-1, with 8 nucleotides matching TRBD1. J was trimmed by 9 bases and V by 5 bases; bases with no gene match: 7. Germline V CDR1 and CDR2: SGHDT, YYEEEE. CDR3 length: 13 residues. CDR3 amino acids: CASRFNDRGEQFF. The CDR3 DNA reads TGTGCCAGCAGGTTCAACGACAGGGGTGAGCAGTTCTTC.